Presented here are 7 T cell receptor beta chains from one specimen sequenced in a study of metastatic and nonmetastatic thyroid tumors. With MiXCR, TCRdb reprocessed the PCR reads. The sample shows about 85,000 clones, 8.6% of them seen only once. All patients reached thyroid surgery having received no treatment beforehand. The sample was blood. These receptors all stem from a female donor with papillary thyroid cancer or a benign thyroid nodule (not recorded which). Some clones in this sample may be carry-over from other donors' samples.

With regard to this clone: A much more abundant neighbour one base away suggests this may be a read error. The chain links TRBV18 to TRBJ1-1; the match to TRBD1 covers 7 bases. The V gene's germline CDR1 is KGHSH and CDR2 LQKENI. V was pared by 6 bases and J by 3 bases, with 10 bases of the junction left unmatched. This CDR3 is built from 15 residues. Here the CDR3 DNA reads TGTGCCAGCTCGACCGCGACAGGGTTTCACACTGAAGCTTTCTTT. Encoded protein: CASSTATGFHTEAFF.

Many counts were recorded for this clone. The genes are TRBV4-1 and TRBJ1-1; D remains unclear. This CDR3 is 15 amino acids long. CDR1 and CDR2 from the germline V gene are MGHRA and YSYEKL. Trimming cost V 3 bases and J 1 base, with 12 bases left between them. CDR3 DNA: TGCGCCAGCAGCCACCTAGACCGAGCGAACACTGAAGCTTTCTTT. Translated, it gives CASSHLDRANTEAFF.

In its sample, this clone was seen many times. J is TRBJ2-3 and V is TRBV7-9, with D perhaps matching TRBD2 (5 bases). There are 14 residues in the CDR3. CDR1 and CDR2 from the germline V gene are SEHNR and FQNEAQ (reference sequence). V was pared by 2 bases and J by 7 bases, with 13 bases between. The CDR3 nucleotides are TGTGCCAGCAGCTTAACGACGGAGGCCAATACGCAGTATTTT. Amino acids: CASSLTTEANTQYF.

This clone occurred many times. The chain couples TRBV11-1 to TRBJ1-5, with 8 bases aligning to TRBD1. V lost 2 bases and J lost 1; bases outside the gene matches: 10. Per germline, CDR1 SGHAT and CDR2 FQDESV (reference sequence). The CDR3 totals 18 residues. DNA of the CDR3: TGTGCCAGCAGCTTAATGCAGGGGGCGTTGGAAAGCAATCAGCCCCAGCATTTT. It is translated as CASSLMQGALESNQPQHF. Supplemented by reference TRBV11-1 and TRBJ1-5, the full variable domain reads EAEVAQSPRYKITEKSQAVAFWCDPISGHATLYWYRQILGQGPELLVQFQDESVVDDSQLPKDRFSAERLKGVDSTLKIQPAELGDSAMYLCASSLMQGALESNQPQHFGDGTRLSIL.

This clone was counted many times. This sequence joins TRBV3-1 and TRBJ1-4, with D tentatively TRBD1 (5 bases). Between the trimmed V and J ends, which lost 4 bases and 5 bases, there was a span of 11 bases. This CDR3 spans 14 amino acids. Looked up from germline, CDR1 is LGHDT and CDR2 is YNNKEL (reference sequence). Written as DNA, the CDR3 is TGTGCCAGCAGCCGACCGGGACGAAATGAAAAACTGTTTTTT. Translating gives CASSRPGRNEKLFF.

The rearrangement links TRBV6-1 to TRBJ2-6; possible D gene TRBD2, 5 bases. Trimming shortened V by 2 bases and J by 3 bases, and 11 bases separated the two germline ends. The CDR3 length is 16 residues. The germline V gene encodes CDR1 MNHNS and CDR2 SASEGT. CDR3 sequence: CASSEKRWGGANVLTF. CDR3 in DNA: TGTGCCAGCAGTGAAAAGCGGTGGGGTGGGGCCAACGTCCTGACTTTC.

This clone has ten or more counts. This chain joins TRBV20-1 and TRBJ2-1; TRBD2 might be the D (6 bases). The CDR3 is 13 residues long. Germline values: CDR1 DFQATT, CDR2 SNEGSKA (reference sequence). Trimming pared 7 bases from V and 8 bases from J, leaving 18 bases between. The CDR3 region is CSGGWSGHDEQFF. For the CDR3, the DNA is TGCAGTGGGGGGTGGAGCGGGCATGATGAGCAGTTCTTC.